This TCR beta chain is from a study of T cell repertoires and HLA-DP antigens. In the study overall: Donors were two male and one female, aged 18-to-29 to 60-to-69. Average DNA input: 218.4 ng for CD137+CD4+ sorts, approximately 1,100 ng pre-culture. The study, taken as a whole, reports: Previously undetected clones averaged about 35% and 50% against the two alleles respectively. Against both alloantigens, CD137+ clonality was similar, roughly 0.38.

This clone was observed a single time. The antigen remains undetermined. Some clones are missing from TCRdb's copy, which holds only in-frame ones; the method was immunoSEQ multiplex PCR. Of 85,000 to 90,000 clones in the sample, about 89% are singletons; the top ten hold roughly 1.6%. The CDR3 sequence is 16 residues long. Per germline, CDR1 SGHAT and CDR2 FQNNGV. Trimming took 4 bases from V and 0 from J, leaving 13 bases between them. The sample comprised CD4+ T cells from PBMCs. The V gene is TRBV11-2, the J gene TRBJ1-3; possibly TRBD1 for D (6 bases). The receptor was isolated from a man aged 50 or older in good health and CMV-seronegative. CDR3 sequence (DNA): TGTGCCAGCAGCTCAGCCGGGACACTCTCTGGAAACACCATATATTTT. Translated, it gives CASSSAGTLSGNTIYF.